The sequence of this TCR beta chain was determined in a study of control samples from healthy donors and cancer patients. TCRdb's table, derived via immunoSEQ multiplex PCR, lists solely in-frame clones and lacks some. This sample has approximately 140,000 clones; over 85% occur once, and the top ten carry less than 6%. The CDR3 is 18 residues long. Between the trimmed V and J ends, which lost 0 bases and 3 bases, there was a span of 15 bases. In germline, CDR1 is SGHTA, CDR2 FQGTGA. This clonotype originated in a man between 18 and 29 years old in good health. Sequencing was done on a sample of blood. This chain connects TRBV7-3 to TRBJ2-6, with D perhaps TRBD1 (5 bases). The CDR3 sequence: CASSLTATALGGANVLTF. CDR3 bases: TGTGCCAGCAGCTTAACAGCGACAGCCCTGGGTGGGGCCAACGTCCTGACTTTC.